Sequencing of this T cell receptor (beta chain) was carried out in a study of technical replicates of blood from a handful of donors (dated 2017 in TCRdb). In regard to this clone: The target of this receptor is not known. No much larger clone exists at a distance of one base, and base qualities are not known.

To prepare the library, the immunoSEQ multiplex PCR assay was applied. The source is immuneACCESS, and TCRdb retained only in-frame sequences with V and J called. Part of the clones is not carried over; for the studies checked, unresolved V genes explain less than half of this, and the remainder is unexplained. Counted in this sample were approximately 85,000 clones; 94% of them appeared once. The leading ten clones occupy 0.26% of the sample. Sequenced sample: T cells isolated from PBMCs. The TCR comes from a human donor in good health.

The DNA is TGCGCCAGCAGCCAAGTATCAGTTGACTATGGCTACACCTTC. Its translation is CASSQVSVDYGYTF. This receptor chain uses TRBV4-1 and TRBJ1-2; a confident D gene designation cannot be given. The cysteine opens and the phenylalanine closes a CDR3 of 14 amino acids. The DNA shown is the 42-base CDR3, in frame from base 1. Trimming at the junction amounts to 1 base on V and 3 bases on J, and the germline ends lie 9 bases apart. The germline V gene supplies CDR1 MGHRA and CDR2 YSYEKL.